What follows are 7 T cell receptor beta chains derived from one specimen sequenced in a study of early T cells in non-severe SARS-CoV-2 infection. TCRdb ran MiXCR on the 5' RACE reads and lists one entry per CDR3 protein. The repertoire holds about 64,000 distinct CDR3 sequences, almost 9% seen once, with about an eighth in the top ten. This specimen consisted of whole blood, obtained at baseline. These receptors all come from an adult who was a healthcare worker with PCR-confirmed SARS-CoV-2 infection or an uninfected control (not recorded which).

This sequence joins TRBV11-3 and TRBJ2-3, with D uncertain. Germline-derived CDR1 and CDR2 are SGHNT and YENEEA. Trimming took off 1 base at V and 2 bases at J, with 10 bases between the two ends. The CDR3 contains 15 residues. The CDR3 loop reads CASSLGGGDTDTQYF. CDR3 coding DNA: TGTGCCAGCAGCTTAGGCGGCGGAGACACAGATACGCAGTATTTT.

This clonotype was detected ten times or more. V usage is TRBV4-2 and J usage is TRBJ2-3; D is undetermined. The CDR3 spans 13 residues. The V end was cut by 1 base, the J end by 2 bases, with 4 bases between. Germline V gene sequence: CDR1 LGHNA, CDR2 YNFKEQ. The CDR3 DNA follows: TGTGCCAGCAGCCAAGGACACACAGATACGCAGTATTTT. It translates to CASSQGHTDTQYF.

This clonotype was picked up a small number of times. This rearrangement joins TRBV3-1 to TRBJ1-6, with D possibly being TRBD1 (5 bases). Trimming left V 2 bases short and J 7 bases short, with 9 bases between. The CDR3 spans 14 residues. Germline CDR1 and CDR2: LGHDT and YNNKEL (reference sequence). The CDR3 reads CASSQQGRNSPLHF. For the CDR3, the DNA is TGTGCCAGCAGCCAACAGGGTCGGAATTCACCCCTCCACTTT.

This clonotype showed up many times. The chain carries TRBV19 and TRBJ2-7; 8 bases are shared with TRBD1. V lost 1 base and J lost 5; bases outside the gene matches: 4. This CDR3 region has 14 residues. Germline values: CDR1 LNHDA, CDR2 SQIVND (reference sequence). CDR3: CASSIGTGIHEQYF. The CDR3 DNA reads TGTGCCAGTAGTATAGGGACAGGGATCCACGAGCAGTACTTC.

This clonotype was observed at least ten times. The chain couples TRBV20-1 to TRBJ1-5; D uncertain. The CDR3 has 14 amino acids. V lost 0 bases and J 4 bases, leaving 10 bases between the germline ends. Germline lookup yields CDR1 DFQATT and CDR2 SNEGSKA (reference sequence). CDR3 region: CSARDLAENQPQHF. The DNA for the CDR3 is TGCAGTGCTAGAGATTTAGCGGAAAATCAGCCCCAGCATTTT.

The chain carries TRBV7-6 and TRBJ2-7; perhaps TRBD2 as D (5 bases). Deletions cut 1 base from V and 3 bases from J, with 13 bases between. Germline V gives CDR1 SGHVS, CDR2 FNYEAQ. The CDR3 extends over 15 amino acids. The CDR3 sequence is CASSLGGKNDYEQYF. The CDR3 coding sequence is TGTGCCAGCAGCTTAGGAGGGAAGAACGACTACGAGCAGTACTTC.

This clonotype has more than one count but fewer than ten. The chain employs TRBV29-1 and TRBJ2-1; 9 nucleotides agree with TRBD1. CDR1 is SQVTM, CDR2 ANQGSEA, per germline. This CDR3 is 13 amino acids long. Unmatched junction bases numbered 3, after V lost 2 bases and J lost 7 bases. CDR3 sequence reads: CSVELDRGNEQFF. Here the CDR3 DNA reads TGCAGCGTTGAATTGGACAGGGGTAATGAGCAGTTCTTC.